Following are 21 T cell receptor beta chains from one sample sequenced in a study of shared clonotypes between healthy human individuals. Using immunoSEQ multiplex PCR, the repertoire was profiled, and TCRdb retains in-frame clones only, with some absent. Of over a million clones listed, roughly 97% are singletons. The sequencing input was naive CD4+ T cells sorted from blood. Specified subset: CD45RA+ positively selected. The receptors derive from a man younger than 45 in good health.

V and J are TRBV25-1 and TRBJ2-7; perhaps TRBD2 as D (7 bases). The CDR3 loop spans 14 amino acids. The V end lost 4 bases, the J end lost 2 bases, and 12 bases lay between the germline ends. Germline V CDR1 and CDR2: MGHDK, SYGVNS. The CDR3 bases are TGTGCCAGCAGTGGCTCGGGGGGCCCCTACGAGCAGTACTTC. Its protein is CASSGSGGPYEQYF.

The rearrangement links TRBV19 to TRBJ2-2, with no clear D. Trimming took 3 bases from V and 8 from J, leaving 16 bases between them. The CDR3 runs 15 residues. Germline CDR1 LNHDA, CDR2 SQIVND (reference sequence). CDR3: CASSIGTAVTGELFF. The CDR3 bases are TGTGCCAGTAGTATTGGTACAGCCGTCACGGGGGAGCTGTTTTTT.

This chain joins TRBV2 and TRBJ2-1; 7 positions match TRBD2. V lost 6 bases to trimming and J lost 9 bases; unmatched junction nucleotides: 5. This CDR3 comprises 12 residues. Germline V lookup: CDR1 SNHLY, CDR2 FYNNEI. CDR3 in amino acids: CASRWGGGEQFF. In DNA, the CDR3 is TGTGCCAGCAGATGGGGGGGAGGTGAGCAGTTCTTC.

This clone was detected once. The gene calls are TRBV2 and TRBJ2-2, with 7 bases matching TRBD2. The V and J ends lost 7 bases and 7 bases, in that order; junction bases with no gene match: 9. Germline V gene data show CDR1 as SNHLY and CDR2 as FYNNEI. This CDR3 contains 14 residues. The chain's CDR3 is CASNRGGLNGELFF. CDR3 nucleotides: TGTGCCAGCAATCGGGGAGGGTTGAACGGGGAGCTGTTTTTT.

The chain couples TRBV28 to TRBJ1-5; D is uncertain. The ends were cut back, 6 bases at V and 3 bases at J, with 15 bases in the middle. The V gene's germline CDR1 is MDHEN and CDR2 SYDVKM. The CDR3 sequence is 15 residues long. CDR3 residues: CASSPRTGINQPQHF. The CDR3 region has the DNA TGTGCCAGCAGCCCAAGGACGGGAATCAATCAGCCCCAGCATTTT.

V usage is TRBV7-9 and J usage is TRBJ1-2; D is ambiguous. V was shortened by 1 base and J by 6 bases, with 12 bases between the two germline ends. CDR3 length equals 14 residues. From germline, CDR1 is SEHNR and CDR2 FQNEAQ (reference sequence). Here the CDR3 reads CASSLGLRRDGYTF. The CDR3, as DNA: TGTGCCAGCAGCTTAGGGTTGAGGAGGGATGGCTACACCTTC.

The rearrangement links TRBV4-3 to TRBJ2-2, with D possibly TRBD1 on 5 matching bases. The CDR3 totals 13 residues. Trimming removed 3 bases from V and 6 bases from J, with 8 bases in between. Germline V lookup: CDR1 LGHNA, CDR2 YSLEER. DNA for the CDR3: TGCGCCAGCAGCCATGAAGGGGCCGGGGAGCTGTTTTTT. Amino acids: CASSHEGAGELFF.

The chain has TRBV5-5 and TRBJ2-1; no reliable D call. Germline lookup yields CDR1 SGHKS and CDR2 YYEKEE (reference sequence). V was shortened by 4 bases and J by 0 bases, with 8 bases between the two germline ends. This CDR3 is built from 14 residues. CDR3 residues: CASSAGPSYNEQFF. In DNA form, the CDR3 reads TGTGCCAGCAGCGCCGGACCCTCCTACAATGAGCAGTTCTTC.

The chain has TRBV28 and TRBJ2-3; 9 bases are shared with TRBD2. The CDR3 has 17 residues. V was clipped by 3 bases and J by 5 bases; unmatched bases: 12. CDR1 is MDHEN and CDR2 is SYDVKM in the germline V gene. This chain's CDR3 is CASSFKVRLAGLDTQYF. The CDR3 nucleotides read TGTGCCAGCAGTTTTAAGGTTCGGCTAGCGGGATTAGATACGCAGTATTTT.

Remarks on this clone: Other DNA variants within this sample encode the same CDR3. The J gene is TRBJ2-7, the V gene TRBV7-2; no clear D. With 4 bases removed from V and 2 bases from J, the gap between germline ends came to 6 bases. Germline values: CDR1 SGHTA, CDR2 FQGNSA. The CDR3 sequence is 12 residues long. Here the CDR3 DNA reads TGTGCCAGCAGCTCCCCCCCCTACGAGCAGTACTTC. Protein: CASSSPPYEQYF.

The genes are TRBV28 and TRBJ1-2; D remains ambiguous. Trimming removed 5 bases at V and 0 bases at J, with 13 bases between. CDR3 length equals 15 residues. Germline V gene sequence: CDR1 MDHEN, CDR2 SYDVKM. CDR3 sequence (DNA): TGTGCCAGCAGTGAACCCCGGGCCTCTAACTATGGCTACACCTTC. It yields the protein CASSEPRASNYGYTF.

The gene calls are TRBV7-2 and TRBJ1-2; no reliable D call. From germline, CDR1 is SGHTA and CDR2 FQGNSA. This CDR3 contains 13 residues. V lost 6 bases and J lost 5, with 13 bases in between. CDR3 bases: TGTGCCAGCAGTATCCTGGGATTTTATGGCTACACCTTC. Its protein product is CASSILGFYGYTF.

DNA of the CDR3: TGTGCCATCAACGGACAGGGAGGGTATGGCTACACCTTC. Its translation is CAINGQGGYGYTF. The chain has TRBV10-3 and TRBJ1-2; 8 bases align to TRBD1. The CDR3 totals 13 residues. Germline CDR1 and CDR2: ENHRY and SYGVKD. Trimming cost V 7 bases and J 5 bases; bases outside gene matches: 6.

This clone was seen a single time. Distinct nucleotide sequences in the sample also encode this CDR3. This rearrangement joins TRBV18 to TRBJ2-1; D gene ambiguous. This CDR3 is built from 16 residues. V was shortened by 0 bases and J by 0 bases, with 9 bases between the two germline ends. Germline CDR1 KGHSH, CDR2 LQKENI. CDR3 amino acids: CASSPPQRSSYNEQFF. The CDR3 region has the DNA TGTGCCAGCTCACCACCGCAGCGAAGCTCCTACAATGAGCAGTTCTTC.

The rearrangement uses TRBV2 and TRBJ2-3; possibly TRBD2 for D (5 bases). This CDR3 comprises 11 residues. Looked up from germline, CDR1 is SNHLY and CDR2 is FYNNEI. Deletions cut 6 bases from V and 4 bases from J, with 5 bases between. CDR3 sequence reads: CASRRADTQYF. CDR3 bases: TGTGCCAGCAGGAGGGCAGATACGCAGTATTTT.

The chain carries TRBV5-6 and TRBJ1-1, with 10 bases matching TRBD1. V lost 4 bases, J lost 6 bases, and 15 bases stayed unmatched. Germline V gives CDR1 SGHDT, CDR2 YYEEEE. The CDR3 consists of 17 residues. DNA of the CDR3: TGTGCCAGCAGCCGCGACAGGGGGCATTACCTCGGGGCTGAAGCTTTCTTT. Translation: CASSRDRGHYLGAEAFF.

This CDR3 reads CASSLWRQGAREQFF. The CDR3, as DNA: TGTGCCAGCAGCTTATGGAGACAGGGGGCAAGAGAGCAGTTCTTC. This chain links TRBV7-2 with TRBJ2-1, with 10 positions matching TRBD1. With 2 bases clipped from V and 10 bases from J, the junction kept 8 bases outside the gene matches. This CDR3 has 15 residues. Looked up from germline, CDR1 is SGHTA and CDR2 is FQGNSA.

Remarks on this clone: The sample holds other DNA sequences that translate to the same CDR3. The chain couples TRBV18 to TRBJ2-7; 9 nucleotides agree with TRBD1. Germline CDR1 reads KGHSH; CDR2 reads LQKENI. CDR3 length: 14 amino acids. Unmatched junction bases numbered 0, after V lost 3 bases and J lost 0 bases. The CDR3 DNA reads TGTGCCAGCTCACCGGGACAGGGCTCCTACGAGCAGTACTTC. This gives the protein CASSPGQGSYEQYF.

The J gene is TRBJ1-1, the V gene TRBV9; TRBD1 is a possible D gene (5 bases). Germline V gene data show CDR1 as SGDLS and CDR2 as YYNGEE. The CDR3 is made up of 14 amino acids. V was pared by 2 bases and J by 2 bases, with 10 bases between. CDR3 loop: CASSVPGVNTEAFF. As DNA, the CDR3 is TGTGCCAGCAGCGTTCCGGGGGTTAACACTGAAGCTTTCTTT.

The CDR3 reads CASSVVQGKGGYTF. As DNA, the CDR3 is TGTGCCAGCAGCGTAGTCCAGGGGAAAGGTGGCTACACCTTC. The chain recombines TRBV13 with TRBJ1-2; D possibly corresponds to TRBD1 (6 bases). CDR3 length: 14 residues. Germline values: CDR1 PRHDT, CDR2 FYEKMQ (reference sequence). V lost 5 bases, J lost 7 bases, and 17 bases lay in between.

The rearrangement uses TRBV11-2 and TRBJ2-7; D not resolved. Germline loops: CDR1 SGHAT, CDR2 FQNNGV. Trimming left V 0 bases short and J 3 bases short, with 9 bases between. This CDR3 is built from 14 residues. The CDR3, as DNA: TGTGCCAGCAGCTTAGAGGGGTGGTACTACGAGCAGTACTTC. Translation: CASSLEGWYYEQYF. Combining the CDR3 with reference TRBV11-2 and TRBJ2-7 gives the whole variable domain EAGVAQSPRYKIIEKRQSVAFWCNPISGHATLYWYQQILGQGPKLLIQFQNNGVVDDSQLPKDRFSAERLKGVDSTLKIQPAKLEDSAVYLCASSLEGWYYEQYFGPGTRLTVT.